Included here is one T cell receptor beta chain sequence, with context. This CDR3 has 14 amino acids. V was trimmed by 0 bases and J by 2 bases, leaving 8 bases between them. Germline CDR1 reads ENHRY; CDR2 reads SYGVKD. TCRdb reprocessed the 5' RACE reads via MiXCR and lists one record per CDR3 protein. The sample has roughly 490,000 distinct CDR3 sequences; approximately 15% are singletons. This entry is derived from a study of identical twins. The sample also formed part of further work on yellow fever vaccine responses in identical twins.

The rearrangement uses TRBV10-3 and TRBJ2-7; D ambiguous. Sample: CD4+ T cells sorted from blood. The sequence was obtained from a woman between 18 and 30 years old in good health. The CDR3: CAISESGLTYEQYF. CDR3 coding DNA: TGTGCCATCAGTGAGTCTGGGCTAACCTACGAGCAGTACTTC.